The rows below give T cell receptor beta chains drawn from one sample of a study of T cell repertoires in cytomegalovirus infection. MiXCR, applied by TCRdb to the reads, yields one record per CDR3 protein. The table shows hundreds of thousands of distinct CDR3 sequences, with around a sixth occurring only once. The sequenced sample was PBMCs. These receptors all come from a human donor in good health (CMV status not recorded). Some clones in this sample may be carry-over from other donors' samples. The CDR3 runs from the conserved cysteine through the conserved F or W. Fields, in order: CDR3 length, V gene, D gene, J gene, clone size, CDR3 protein, CDR3 DNA. D genes are given only for firm matches. Where a row states a size, it is once, few, many or the class of an expanded clone; other rows omit it.

15	TRBV6-1	.	TRBJ1-5	many	CASSPIYRQAEPQHF	TGTGCCAGCAGCCCTATATATCGACAGGCCGAGCCCCAGCATTTT
14	TRBV7-2	.	TRBJ2-2	many	CASSLVQGIGELFF	TGTGCCAGCAGCTTAGTACAGGGAATCGGGGAGCTGTTTTTT
17	TRBV7-4	.	TRBJ1-4	many	CASSLIRRQVGYEKLFF	TGTGCCAGCAGCTTAATTCGGCGTCAAGTTGGATATGAAAAACTGTTTTTT
17	TRBV5-1	.	TRBJ2-3	.	CASSLVPVRAHTDTQYF	TGCGCCAGCAGCTTGGTACCAGTACGAGCCCACACAGATACGCAGTATTTT
15	TRBV5-6	TRBD2	TRBJ2-7	few	CASSWTSGSSYEQYF	TGTGCCAGCAGCTGGACTAGCGGAAGCTCCTACGAGCAGTACTTC
16	TRBV7-2	TRBD2	TRBJ2-5	few	CASSLKIGSSGETQYF	TGTGCCAGCAGCTTAAAGATTGGTTCTAGCGGGGAGACCCAGTACTTC
20	TRBV4-1	TRBD1	TRBJ1-1	many	CASSLKAADRGVRVSSEAFF	TGCGCCAGCAGCCTAAAAGCGGCGGACAGGGGGGTGAGGGTTTCCTCTGAAGCTTTCTTT
14	TRBV20-1	TRBD1	TRBJ1-5	.	CSASTGQAYQPQHF	TGCAGTGCTAGTACGGGACAGGCGTATCAGCCCCAGCATTTT
12	TRBV20-1	.	TRBJ2-3	many	CSASFNADTQYF	TGCAGTGCTAGCTTCAATGCAGATACGCAGTATTTT
15	TRBV2	.	TRBJ1-4	.	CASSSSGNQVEKLFF	TGTGCCAGCAGTTCGTCAGGGAACCAAGTTGAAAAACTGTTTTTT